Below, 9 T cell receptor beta chains from the same sample are listed, as sequenced in a study of glioma-infiltrating T cells. The iRepertoire nested amplicon-rescue multiplex PCR amplified TCR alpha and beta CDR3s from RNA. One entry per CDR3 protein, called by TCRdb with MiXCR from the multiplex PCR reads. In the table there are around 190,000 distinct CDR3 sequences, over 30% of which are singletons. Sequencing was performed on glioma tissue, nonneoplastic brain tissue, or PBMCs (not recorded which). Receptors were obtained from a human donor with low-grade glioma or glioblastoma, undergoing nonglioma brain surgery, or in good health (not recorded which).

Worth noting for this clonotype: This likely comes from a read error, as the CDR3 has no conserved phenylalanine or tryptophan at its end. The chain is built from TRBV6-1 and TRBJ1-1; perhaps TRBD1 as D (5 bases). Germline V CDR1 and CDR2: MNHNS, SASEGT. The CDR3 runs 13 residues. V dropped 5 bases and J dropped 2 bases, with 9 bases sitting between them. CDR3 in DNA: TGTGCCAGCAGTTGGGGCAGCAACACTGAAGCTTTCTGT. Protein sequence: CASSWGSNTEAFC.

Concerning this clonotype: This may be a read error: a much more frequent sequence differs by one nucleotide. The chain is built from TRBV4-1 and TRBJ1-5; a possible D gene is TRBD1 (5 bases). In germline, CDR1 is MGHRA, CDR2 YSYEKL. The CDR3 extends over 14 amino acids. The CDR3 sequence: CASSRERGGQPQHF. The CDR3 DNA reads TGTGCCAGCAGCAGAGAGAGGGGAGGCCAGCCCCAGCATTTT.

The sample holds many counts of this clonotype. The V gene is TRBV7-2, the J gene TRBJ2-1; TRBD1 aligns across 8 bases. CDR3 length: 15 residues. Per the germline V gene, CDR1 is SGHTA and CDR2 is FQGNSA. With 4 bases clipped from V and 5 bases from J, the junction kept 7 bases outside the gene matches. The CDR3 region has the DNA TGTGCCAGCAGCTCCCGACAGGGGACCAACAATGAGCAGTTCTTC. This sequence encodes CASSSRQGTNNEQFF.

Ten or more counts support this clonotype. The chain recombines TRBV5-8 with TRBJ1-5, with D possibly matching TRBD1 (6 bases). The length of the CDR3 is 12 residues. The germline V gene encodes CDR1 SGHTS and CDR2 YDEGEE. Trimming pared 4 bases from V and 7 bases from J, leaving 9 bases between. This CDR3 reads CASSIQGQPQHF. The CDR3 region has the DNA TGTGCCAGCAGCATCCAGGGGCAGCCCCAGCATTTT.

This clonotype has more than one count but fewer than ten. The chain employs TRBV12-3 or TRBV12-4 and TRBJ2-7, with D unclear. Trimming cost V 5 bases and J 5 bases, with 16 bases left between them. The CDR3 runs 14 residues. DNA of the CDR3: TGTGCCAGCAGTGCCTTAGAGTCACGCCACGAGCAGTACTTC. Its protein is CASSALESRHEQYF.

Worth noting for this clonotype: This may be a read error: a much more frequent sequence differs by one nucleotide. This rearrangement joins TRBV29-1 to TRBJ2-7; the D gene is possibly TRBD1 (6 bases). The CDR3 is 14 residues long. Per the germline V gene, CDR1 is SQVTM and CDR2 is ANQGSEA. Trimming stripped 4 bases from V and 3 bases from J, with 16 bases between. The CDR3 coding sequence is TGCAGCGTTGTGCAACAGGGAAGCATCTACGAGCAGTACTTC. This codes for CSVVQQGSIYEQYF.

The rearrangement links TRBV4-2 to TRBJ1-2, with D tentatively TRBD1 (5 bases). Germline V gene lookup returns CDR1 LGHNA and CDR2 YNFKEQ. The germline V and J ends were trimmed by 0 bases and 3 bases, with 14 bases remaining between them. This CDR3 comprises 16 residues. The CDR3, as DNA: TGTGCCAGCAGCCAAGAATCGGGACGGCGGGACTATGGCTACACCTTC. Amino acid sequence: CASSQESGRRDYGYTF.

At least ten counts were recorded for this clonotype. This chain joins TRBV20-1 and TRBJ2-7, with a possible D match to TRBD2 (6 bases). The V gene's germline CDR1 is DFQATT and CDR2 SNEGSKA (reference sequence). Trimming took off 0 bases at V and 0 bases at J, with 12 bases between the two ends. The CDR3 runs 15 residues. In DNA form, the CDR3 reads TGCAGTGCTAGAGATCTGCGGGACTCCTCCTACGAGCAGTACTTC. Translated, it gives CSARDLRDSSYEQYF.

In its sample, this clonotype was seen a few times. J is TRBJ2-7 and V is TRBV12-3 or TRBV12-4; D is ambiguous. This CDR3 has 11 amino acids. With 6 bases removed from V and 5 bases from J, the gap between germline ends came to 8 bases. CDR3 in DNA: TGTGCCAGCAGGGAACGGGACGAGCAGTACTTC. It codes for CASRERDEQYF.